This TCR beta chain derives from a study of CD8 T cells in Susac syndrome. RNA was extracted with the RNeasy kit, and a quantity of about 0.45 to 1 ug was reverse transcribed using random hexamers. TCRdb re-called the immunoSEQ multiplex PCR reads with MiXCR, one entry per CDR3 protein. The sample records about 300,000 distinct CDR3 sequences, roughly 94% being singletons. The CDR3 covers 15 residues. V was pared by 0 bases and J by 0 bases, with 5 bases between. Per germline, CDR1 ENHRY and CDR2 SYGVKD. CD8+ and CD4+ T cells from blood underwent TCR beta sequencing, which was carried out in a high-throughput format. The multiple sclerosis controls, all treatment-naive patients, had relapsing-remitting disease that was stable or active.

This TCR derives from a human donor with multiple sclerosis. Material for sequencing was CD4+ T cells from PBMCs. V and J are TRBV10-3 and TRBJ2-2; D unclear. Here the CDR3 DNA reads TGTGCCATCAGTGAGTCGACGGCGAACACCGGGGAGCTGTTTTTT. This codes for CAISESTANTGELFF.